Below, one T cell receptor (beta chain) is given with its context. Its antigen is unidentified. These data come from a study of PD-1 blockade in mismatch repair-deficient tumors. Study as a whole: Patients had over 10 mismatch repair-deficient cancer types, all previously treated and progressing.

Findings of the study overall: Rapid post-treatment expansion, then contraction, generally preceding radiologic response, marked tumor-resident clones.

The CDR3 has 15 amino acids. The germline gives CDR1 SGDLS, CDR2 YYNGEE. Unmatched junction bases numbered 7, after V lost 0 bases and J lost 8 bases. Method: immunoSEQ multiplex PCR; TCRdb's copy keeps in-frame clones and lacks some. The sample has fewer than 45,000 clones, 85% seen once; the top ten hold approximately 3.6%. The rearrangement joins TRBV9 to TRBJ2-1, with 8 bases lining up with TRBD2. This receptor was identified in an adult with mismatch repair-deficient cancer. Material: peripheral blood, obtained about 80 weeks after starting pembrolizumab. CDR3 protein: CASSVEGTSRYEQFF. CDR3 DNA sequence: TGTGCCAGCAGCGTAGAGGGGACTAGTAGGTATGAGCAGTTCTTC.